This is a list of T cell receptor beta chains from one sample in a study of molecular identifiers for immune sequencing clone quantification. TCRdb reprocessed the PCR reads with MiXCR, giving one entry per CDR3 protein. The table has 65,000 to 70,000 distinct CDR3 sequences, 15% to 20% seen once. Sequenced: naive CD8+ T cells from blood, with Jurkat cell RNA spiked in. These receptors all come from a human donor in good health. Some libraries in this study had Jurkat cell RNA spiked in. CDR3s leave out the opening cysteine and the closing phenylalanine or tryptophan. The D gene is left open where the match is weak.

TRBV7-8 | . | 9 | ASSLGGNSF
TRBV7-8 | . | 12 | ASSPPGTNHEQF
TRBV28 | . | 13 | ASSPASEVYTEAF
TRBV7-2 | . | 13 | ASSPVGGAKNIQY
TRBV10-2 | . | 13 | ASSDTGRTYNEQF
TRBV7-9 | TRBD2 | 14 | ASSFQSGRTYNEQF
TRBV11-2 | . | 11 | ASRDALNEKLF
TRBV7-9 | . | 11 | ASSLTTEYEQY
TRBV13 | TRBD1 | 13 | ASSSDRGRYTEAF
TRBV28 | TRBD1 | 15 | ASSLLTGTAGFNEQF
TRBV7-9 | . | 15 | ASSSRVAVSGANVLT
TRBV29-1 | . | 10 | SVDTNTGELF
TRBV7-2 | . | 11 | ASSLDSGHEQF
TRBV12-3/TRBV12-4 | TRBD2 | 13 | ASSSLAGVQETQY
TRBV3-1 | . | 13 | ASSPTGGSSDTQY
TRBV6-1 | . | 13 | ANSPIPPWNTEAF
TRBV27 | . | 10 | ASSSDPYEQY
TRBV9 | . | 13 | ASRYRGRSSYEQY
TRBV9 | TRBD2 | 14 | ASSPLVAGMSGEQF
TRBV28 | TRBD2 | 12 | AAKGAGQENEQF
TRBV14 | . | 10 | ASSQVTNEQF
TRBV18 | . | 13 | ASSPARPNTGELF
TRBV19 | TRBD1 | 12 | ASSAGTGPYEQY
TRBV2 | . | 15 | ASSATTGSLNTGELF
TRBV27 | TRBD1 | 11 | ASRGQVAYEQY
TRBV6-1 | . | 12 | ASSDMANTGELF
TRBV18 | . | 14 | ASSPPVIAVTDTQY
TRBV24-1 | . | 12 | ATSDSTGEETQY
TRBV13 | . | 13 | ASSGPGSPADTQY
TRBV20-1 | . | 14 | SADGPREQIWETQY
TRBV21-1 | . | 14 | ASSKCGGGGRDEQF
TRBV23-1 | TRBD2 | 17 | ASSHTNTSGRTLRETQY
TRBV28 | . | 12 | ASSLAYTYNEQF
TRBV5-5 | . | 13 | ASSLVVSSKETQY
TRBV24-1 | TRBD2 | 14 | ATSGLGTSADNEQF
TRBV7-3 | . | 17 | ASSLGVLGSGADGNTIY
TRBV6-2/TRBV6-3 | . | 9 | ASVGGNEQF
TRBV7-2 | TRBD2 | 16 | ASSPGTSGVSSYNEQF
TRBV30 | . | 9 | VRSYINEQF
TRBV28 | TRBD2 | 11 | ASSGTSGYQQY